One sample yielded the 6 T cell receptor beta chains listed below, sequenced in a study of metastatic and nonmetastatic thyroid tumors. With MiXCR, TCRdb reprocessed the PCR reads. This repertoire shows around 6,000 clones, roughly 27% found once; its top ten account for around 19%. Until they underwent thyroid surgery, no patient had received any treatment. The sample consisted of adjacent normal tissue. Receptors originate from a female donor with papillary thyroid cancer or a benign thyroid nodule (not recorded which). Some clones in this sample may be carry-over from other donors' samples.

This clone ranks as medium-sized. The rearrangement joins TRBV7-9 to TRBJ2-7; no firm D call. The CDR3 runs to 13 residues. Trimming took 4 bases from V and 0 from J, leaving 7 bases between them. The V gene's germline CDR1 is SEHNR and CDR2 FQNEAQ (reference sequence). The CDR3 DNA reads as TGTGCCAGCAGCTGGGATCTCTCCTACGAGCAGTACTTC. Translating it yields CASSWDLSYEQYF.

V and J are TRBV7-2 and TRBJ2-7, with a weak D call TRBD1 (6 bases). CDR1 SGHTA and CDR2 FQGNSA come from the germline V gene. This CDR3 is built from 12 residues. The V end was cut by 5 bases, the J end by 2 bases, with 7 bases between. CDR3 residues: CASSRDTYEQYF. The CDR3 bases are TGTGCCAGCAGCCGGGACACCTACGAGCAGTACTTC.

A remark on this clone: A much larger clone lies one base from this, so it may be a read error. V usage is TRBV6-2 or TRBV6-3 and J usage is TRBJ2-5, with D possibly being TRBD1 (6 bases). The germline gives CDR1 MNHEY, CDR2 SVGEGT. The CDR3 is 14 amino acids. CDR3 residues: CASTITGFQEAQYF. DNA for the CDR3: TGTGCCAGCACCATAACAGGGTTCCAAGAGGCCCAGTACTTC.

This clone was detected a few times. J is TRBJ1-2 and V is TRBV28; 9 bases match TRBD1. Germline V gene lookup returns CDR1 MDHEN and CDR2 SYDVKM. V gave up 4 bases and J gave up 7 bases; unmatched junction bases: 4. The CDR3 covers 13 residues. The CDR3 loop reads CASSSGTGPGYTF. The CDR3 nucleotides are TGTGCCAGCAGTTCGGGGACAGGGCCTGGCTACACCTTC.

By its share, this clone is medium-sized. The chain recombines TRBV20-1 with TRBJ1-5, with a tentative D call TRBD1 (5 bases). Trimming pared 8 bases from V and 8 bases from J, leaving 16 bases between. Germline values: CDR1 DFQATT, CDR2 SNEGSKA (reference sequence). CDR3 size: 12 residues. The CDR3 is CSTGGGTEPQHF. CDR3 nucleotides: TGCAGTACCGGGGGGGGGACGGAGCCCCAGCATTTT.

This clone was observed at least ten times. The chain joins TRBV29-1 to TRBJ2-3, with 12 bases aligning to TRBD2. The V gene end was trimmed by 7 bases and the J gene end by 7 bases; junction bases not matched to a gene: 9. Germline loops: CDR1 SQVTM, CDR2 ANQGSEA. This CDR3 spans 14 amino acids. The CDR3 loop is CSASLAGGINTQYF. In DNA, the CDR3 is TGCAGCGCCTCTCTAGCGGGGGGGATCAATACGCAGTATTTT.